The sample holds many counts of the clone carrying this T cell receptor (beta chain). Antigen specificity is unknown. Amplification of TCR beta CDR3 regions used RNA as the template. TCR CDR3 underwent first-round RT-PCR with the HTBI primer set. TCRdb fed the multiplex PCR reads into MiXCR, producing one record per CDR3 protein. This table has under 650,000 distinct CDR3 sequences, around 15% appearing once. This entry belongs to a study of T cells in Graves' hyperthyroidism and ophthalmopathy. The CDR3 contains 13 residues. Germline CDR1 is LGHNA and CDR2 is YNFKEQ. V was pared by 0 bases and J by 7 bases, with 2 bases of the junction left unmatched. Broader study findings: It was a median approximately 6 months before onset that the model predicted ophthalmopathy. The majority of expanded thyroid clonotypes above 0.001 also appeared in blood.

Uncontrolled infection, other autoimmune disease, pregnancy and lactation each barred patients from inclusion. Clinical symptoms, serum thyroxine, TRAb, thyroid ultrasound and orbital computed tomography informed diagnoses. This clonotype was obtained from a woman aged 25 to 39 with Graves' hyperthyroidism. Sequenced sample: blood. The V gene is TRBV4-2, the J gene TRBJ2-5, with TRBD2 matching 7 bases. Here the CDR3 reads CASSQDPGGTQYF. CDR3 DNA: TGTGCCAGCAGCCAAGATCCGGGGGGGACCCAGTACTTC.